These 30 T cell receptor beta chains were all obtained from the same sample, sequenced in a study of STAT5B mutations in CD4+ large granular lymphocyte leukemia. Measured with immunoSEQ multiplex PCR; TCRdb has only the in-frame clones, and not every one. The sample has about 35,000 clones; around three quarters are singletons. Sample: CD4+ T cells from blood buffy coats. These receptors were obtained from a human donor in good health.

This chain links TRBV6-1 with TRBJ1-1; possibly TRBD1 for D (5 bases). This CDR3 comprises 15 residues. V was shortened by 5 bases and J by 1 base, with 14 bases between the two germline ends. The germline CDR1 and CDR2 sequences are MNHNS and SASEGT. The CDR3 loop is CASSPTGRPNTEAFF. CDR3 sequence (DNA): TGTGCCAGCAGTCCCACGGGACGGCCGAACACTGAAGCTTTCTTT.

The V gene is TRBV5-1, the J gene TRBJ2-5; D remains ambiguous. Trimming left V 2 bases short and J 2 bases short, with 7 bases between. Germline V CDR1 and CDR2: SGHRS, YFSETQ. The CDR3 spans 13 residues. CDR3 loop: CASSFRVQETQYF. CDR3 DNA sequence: TGCGCCAGCAGCTTTAGGGTTCAAGAGACCCAGTACTTC.

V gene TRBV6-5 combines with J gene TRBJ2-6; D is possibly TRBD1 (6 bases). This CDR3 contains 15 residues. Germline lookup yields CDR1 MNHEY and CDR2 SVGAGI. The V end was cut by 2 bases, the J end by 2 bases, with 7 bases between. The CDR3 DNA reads TGTGCCAGCAGTTACGGGGGCACTGGGGCCAACGTCCTGACTTTC. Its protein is CASSYGGTGANVLTF.

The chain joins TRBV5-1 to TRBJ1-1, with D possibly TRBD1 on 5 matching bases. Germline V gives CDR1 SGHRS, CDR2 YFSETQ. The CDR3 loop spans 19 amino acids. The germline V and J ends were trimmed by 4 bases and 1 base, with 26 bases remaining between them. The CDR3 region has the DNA TGCGCCAGCAGCACCCGCTTTAGGGACGCCGGAAAGGGGAACACTGAAGCTTTCTTT. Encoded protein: CASSTRFRDAGKGNTEAFF.

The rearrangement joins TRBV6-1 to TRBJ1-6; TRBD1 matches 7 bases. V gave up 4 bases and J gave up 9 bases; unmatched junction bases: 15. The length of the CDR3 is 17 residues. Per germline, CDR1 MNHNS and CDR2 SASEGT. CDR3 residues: CASSVRGGSGGTSPLHF. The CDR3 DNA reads TGTGCCAGCAGTGTTAGGGGGGGATCAGGGGGAACTTCACCCCTCCACTTT.

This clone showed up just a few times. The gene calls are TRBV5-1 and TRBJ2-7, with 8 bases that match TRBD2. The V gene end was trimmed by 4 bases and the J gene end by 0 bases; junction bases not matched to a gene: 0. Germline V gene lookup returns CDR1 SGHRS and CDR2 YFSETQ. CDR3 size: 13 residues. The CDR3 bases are TGCGCCAGCAGCAGCGGGGGCTCCTACGAGCAGTACTTC. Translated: CASSSGGSYEQYF.

CDR3 in amino acids: CASSSTPGAGGLSDYEQYF. CDR3 sequence (DNA): TGTGCCAGCAGTTCCACACCGGGGGCAGGGGGCTTATCGGACTACGAGCAGTACTTC. The gene calls are TRBV27 and TRBJ2-7; TRBD1 matches 8 bases. V gave up 4 bases and J gave up 3 bases; unmatched junction bases: 20. Germline assignment: CDR1 MNHEY and CDR2 SMNVEV (reference sequence). CDR3 length: 19 residues.

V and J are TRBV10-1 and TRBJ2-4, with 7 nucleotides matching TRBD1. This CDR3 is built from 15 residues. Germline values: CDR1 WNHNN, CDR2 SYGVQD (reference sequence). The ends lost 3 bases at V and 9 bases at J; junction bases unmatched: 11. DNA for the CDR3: TGCGCCAGCAGTGACCCCGGGACAGACCCTTCCATTCAGTACTTC. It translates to CASSDPGTDPSIQYF.

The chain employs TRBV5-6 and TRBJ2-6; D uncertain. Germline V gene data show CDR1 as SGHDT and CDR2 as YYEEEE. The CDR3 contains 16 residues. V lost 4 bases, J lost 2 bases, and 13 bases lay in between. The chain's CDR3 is CASSPIREAGANVLTF. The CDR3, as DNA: TGTGCCAGCAGCCCAATTAGGGAAGCTGGGGCCAACGTCCTGACTTTC.

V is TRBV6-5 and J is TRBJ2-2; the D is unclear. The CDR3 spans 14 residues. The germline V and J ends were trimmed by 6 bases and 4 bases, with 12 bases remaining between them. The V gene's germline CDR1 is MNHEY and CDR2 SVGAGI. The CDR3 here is CASSLRMSTGELFF. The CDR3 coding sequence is TGTGCCAGCAGCCTTCGGATGAGCACCGGGGAGCTGTTTTTT.

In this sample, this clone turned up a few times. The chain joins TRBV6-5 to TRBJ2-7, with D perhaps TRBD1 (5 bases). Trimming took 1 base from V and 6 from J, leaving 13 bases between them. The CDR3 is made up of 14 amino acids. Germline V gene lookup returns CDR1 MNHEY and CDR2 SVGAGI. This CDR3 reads CASSYFYRSIEQYF. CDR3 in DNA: TGTGCCAGCAGTTACTTTTACAGGTCTATCGAGCAGTACTTC.

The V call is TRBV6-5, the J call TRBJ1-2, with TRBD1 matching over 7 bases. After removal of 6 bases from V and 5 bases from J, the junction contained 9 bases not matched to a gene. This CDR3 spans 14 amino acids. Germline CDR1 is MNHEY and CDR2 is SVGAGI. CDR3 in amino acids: CASRLPGQTYGYTF. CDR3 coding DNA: TGTGCCAGCAGACTACCGGGACAGACATATGGCTACACCTTC.

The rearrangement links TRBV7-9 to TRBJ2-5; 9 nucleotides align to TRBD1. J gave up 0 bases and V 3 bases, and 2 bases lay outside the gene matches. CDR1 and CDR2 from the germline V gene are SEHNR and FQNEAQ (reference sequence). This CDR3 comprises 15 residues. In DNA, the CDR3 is TGTGCCAGCAGCTTTGACAGGGGGAACCAAGAGACCCAGTACTTC. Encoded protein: CASSFDRGNQETQYF.

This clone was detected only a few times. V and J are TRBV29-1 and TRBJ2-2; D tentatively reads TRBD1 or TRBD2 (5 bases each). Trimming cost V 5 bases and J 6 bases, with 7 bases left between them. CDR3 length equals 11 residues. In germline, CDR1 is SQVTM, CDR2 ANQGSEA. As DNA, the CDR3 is TGCAGCGTTATGGGACCCGGGGAGCTGTTTTTT. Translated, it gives CSVMGPGELFF.

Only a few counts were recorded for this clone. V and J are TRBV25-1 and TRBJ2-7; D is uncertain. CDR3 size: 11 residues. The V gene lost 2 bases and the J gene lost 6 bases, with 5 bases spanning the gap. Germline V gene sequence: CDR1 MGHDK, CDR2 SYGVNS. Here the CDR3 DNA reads TGTGCCAGCAGTGAAGGGCGCGAGCAGTACTTC. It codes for CASSEGREQYF.

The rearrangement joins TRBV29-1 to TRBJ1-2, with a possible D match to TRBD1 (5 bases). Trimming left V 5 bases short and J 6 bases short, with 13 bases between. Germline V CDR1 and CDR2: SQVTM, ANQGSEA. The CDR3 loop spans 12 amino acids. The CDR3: CSVQGGTDGYTF. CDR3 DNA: TGCAGCGTTCAGGGAGGGACTGATGGCTACACCTTC.

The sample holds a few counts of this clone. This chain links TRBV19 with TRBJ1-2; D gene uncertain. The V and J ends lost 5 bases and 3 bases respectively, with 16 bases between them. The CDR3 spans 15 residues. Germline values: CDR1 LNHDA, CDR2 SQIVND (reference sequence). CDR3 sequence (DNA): TGTGCCAGTAGTCCAGGCGAAGCATCCTACTATGGCTACACCTTC. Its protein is CASSPGEASYYGYTF. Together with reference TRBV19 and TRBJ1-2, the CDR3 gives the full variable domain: DGGITQSPKYLFRKEGQNVTLSCEQNLNHDAMYWYRQDPGQGLRLIYYSQIVNDFQKGDIAEGYSVSREKKESFPLTVTSAQKNPTAFYLCASSPGEASYYGYTFGSGTRLTVV.

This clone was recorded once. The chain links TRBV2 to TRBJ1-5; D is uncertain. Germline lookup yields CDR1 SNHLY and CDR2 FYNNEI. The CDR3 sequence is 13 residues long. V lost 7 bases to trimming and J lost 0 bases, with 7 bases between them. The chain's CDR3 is CASTKDSNQPQHF. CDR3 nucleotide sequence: TGTGCCAGCACCAAAGATAGCAATCAGCCCCAGCATTTT.

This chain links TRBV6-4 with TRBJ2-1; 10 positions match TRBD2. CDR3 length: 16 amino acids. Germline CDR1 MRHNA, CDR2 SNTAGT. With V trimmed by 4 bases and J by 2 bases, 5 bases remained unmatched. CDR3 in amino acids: CASSATSGPPYNEQFF. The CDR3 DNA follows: TGTGCCAGCAGTGCGACTAGCGGGCCACCCTACAATGAGCAGTTCTTC.

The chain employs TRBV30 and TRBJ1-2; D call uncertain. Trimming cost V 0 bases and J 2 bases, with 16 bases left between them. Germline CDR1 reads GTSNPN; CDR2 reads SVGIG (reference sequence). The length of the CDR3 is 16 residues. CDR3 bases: TGTGCCTGGAGTGTTTTTAGGCTAGCGGCGAACTATGGCTACACCTTC. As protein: CAWSVFRLAANYGYTF.

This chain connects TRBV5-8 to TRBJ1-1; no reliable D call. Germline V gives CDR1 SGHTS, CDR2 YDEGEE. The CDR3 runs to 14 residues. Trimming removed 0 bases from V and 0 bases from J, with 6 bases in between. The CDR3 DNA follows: TGTGCCAGCAGCTTGGGAGCACTGAACACTGAAGCTTTCTTT. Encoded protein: CASSLGALNTEAFF.

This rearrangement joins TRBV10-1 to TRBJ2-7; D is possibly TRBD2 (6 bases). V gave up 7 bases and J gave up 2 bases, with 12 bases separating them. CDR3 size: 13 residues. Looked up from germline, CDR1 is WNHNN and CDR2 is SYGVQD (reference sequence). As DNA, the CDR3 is TGCGCCAGCAACCTGACTAGACCCTACGAGCAGTACTTC. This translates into CASNLTRPYEQYF.

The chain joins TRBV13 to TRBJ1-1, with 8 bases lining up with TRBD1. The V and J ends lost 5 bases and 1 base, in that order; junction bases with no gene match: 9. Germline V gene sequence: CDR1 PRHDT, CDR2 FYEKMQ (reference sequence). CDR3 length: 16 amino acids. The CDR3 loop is CASSAGQVNQNTEAFF. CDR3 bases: TGTGCCAGCAGCGCGGGACAGGTTAACCAGAACACTGAAGCTTTCTTT.

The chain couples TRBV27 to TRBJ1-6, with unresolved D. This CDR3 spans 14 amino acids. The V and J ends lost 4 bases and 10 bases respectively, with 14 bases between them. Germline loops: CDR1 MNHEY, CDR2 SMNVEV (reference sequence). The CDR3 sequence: CASSYGVRYSPLHF. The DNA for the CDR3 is TGTGCCAGCAGTTACGGGGTGAGGTACTCACCCCTCCACTTT.

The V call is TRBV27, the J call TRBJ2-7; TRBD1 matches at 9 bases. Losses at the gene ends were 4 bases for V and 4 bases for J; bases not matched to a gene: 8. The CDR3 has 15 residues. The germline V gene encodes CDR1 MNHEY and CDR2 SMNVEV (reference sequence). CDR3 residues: CASSSRTGARYEQYF. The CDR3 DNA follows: TGTGCCAGCAGTTCCCGGACAGGGGCGAGGTACGAGCAGTACTTC.

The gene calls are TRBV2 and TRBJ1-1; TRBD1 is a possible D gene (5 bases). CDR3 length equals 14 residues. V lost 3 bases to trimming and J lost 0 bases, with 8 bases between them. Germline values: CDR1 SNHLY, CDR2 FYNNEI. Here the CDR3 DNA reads TGTGCCAGCAGTGACGGGGGAATGAACACTGAAGCTTTCTTT. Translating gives CASSDGGMNTEAFF.

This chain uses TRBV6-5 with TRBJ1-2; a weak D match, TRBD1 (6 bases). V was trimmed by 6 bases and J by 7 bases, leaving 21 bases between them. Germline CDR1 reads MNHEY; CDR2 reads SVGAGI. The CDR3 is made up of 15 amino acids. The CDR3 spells CASSMGGPGLSGYTF. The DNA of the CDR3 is TGTGCCAGCAGCATGGGGGGCCCAGGCCTTAGTGGCTACACCTTC.

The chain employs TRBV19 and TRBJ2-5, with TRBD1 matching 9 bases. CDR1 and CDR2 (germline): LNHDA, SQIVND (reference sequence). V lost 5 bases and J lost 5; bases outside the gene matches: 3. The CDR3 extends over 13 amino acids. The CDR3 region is CASSSQGAETQYF. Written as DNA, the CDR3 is TGTGCCAGTAGTTCACAGGGGGCCGAGACCCAGTACTTC.

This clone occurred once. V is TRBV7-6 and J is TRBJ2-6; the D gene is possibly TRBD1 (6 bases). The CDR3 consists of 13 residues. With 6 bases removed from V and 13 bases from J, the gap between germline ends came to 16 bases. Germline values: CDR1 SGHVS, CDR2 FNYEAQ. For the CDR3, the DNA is TGTGCCAGCAGTAGCTGGGGGCGGGCGGTCCTGACTTTC. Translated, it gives CASSSWGRAVLTF. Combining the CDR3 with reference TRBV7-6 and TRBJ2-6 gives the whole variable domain GAGVSQSPRYKVTKRGQDVALRCDPISGHVSLYWYRQALGQGPEFLTYFNYEAQQDKSGLPNDRFSAERPEGSISTLTIQRTEQRDSAMYRCASSSWGRAVLTFGAGSRLTVL.

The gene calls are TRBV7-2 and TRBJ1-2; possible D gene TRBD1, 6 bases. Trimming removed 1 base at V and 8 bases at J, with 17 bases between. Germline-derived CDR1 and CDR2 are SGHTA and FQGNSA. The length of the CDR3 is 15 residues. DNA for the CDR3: TGTGCCAGCAGCTTAGGAGATAGTCGGGGGCTCGGCTACACCTTC. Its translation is CASSLGDSRGLGYTF.